A selection of T cell receptor beta chains follows, all from one sample in a study of blood T cell repertoires in COVID-19. TCRdb's copy holds only in-frame clones and misses some; the assay was immunoSEQ multiplex PCR. The sample yields more than 200,000 clones, 80% to 90% seen once. The sequenced sample consisted of peripheral blood. All receptors come from a woman at least 80 years old with COVID-19, enrolled during active disease. Each CDR3 is given with its conserved first and last residue. D genes are given only for firm matches.

D gene	V gene	CDR3 protein
.	TRBV5-6	CASSLDGYPQRNEQFF
.	TRBV11-2	CASSFQTGELFF
.	TRBV6-2/TRBV6-3	CASSYGGGRLVQPQHF
.	TRBV16	CASSQLGGTGELFF
TRBD1	TRBV28	CASSLRGPGELFF
TRBD1	TRBV19	CASSIDRTGISGNTIYF
.	TRBV7-8	CASSSPSTDTQYF
.	TRBV5-5	CASSLVIVAAEQYF
TRBD2	TRBV7-2	CASSLVLAGGQNEQYF
.	TRBV11-2	CASSLGQPSNEKLFF
.	TRBV6-4	CASLYGYTF
.	TRBV5-8	CASSFTGSGANVLTF
.	TRBV5-1	CASSLDGQGLRLFF
.	TRBV19	CASSIKPGRGDSNQPQHF
.	TRBV3-1/TRBV3-2	CASSPSLGTQYF
.	TRBV4-1	CASSKGLNSYEQYF
TRBD1	TRBV5-1	CASSTGQGGNEKLFF
TRBD1	TRBV5-8	CASSPGQGRQFF
.	TRBV24-1	CATSDSGYNEQYF
TRBD2	TRBV9	CASSVSGGATYNEQFF
TRBD1	TRBV9	CASSRRTGQGNYGYTF
.	TRBV9	CASSVGGGGNSGNTIYF
.	TRBV15	CATSRVGSGSWQPQHF
.	TRBV5-1	CASSWGAGANVLTF
TRBD1	TRBV3-1/TRBV3-2	CASSHGTEPNEKLFF
TRBD1	TRBV5-1	CASSPTGENYGYTF
.	TRBV6-5	CASIPMGAGVNTIYF
TRBD2	TRBV3-1/TRBV3-2	CASSQGGLAGGQTQYF
.	TRBV7-9	CASSLAGGINEKLFF
TRBD1	TRBV10-3	CAIKTGTGNNQPQHF
TRBD1	TRBV19	CASRTGVGYEKLFF
.	TRBV7-3	CASSLTGGPDTQYF
.	TRBV7-2	CASSPPPSSYNEQFF
TRBD1	TRBV12-3/TRBV12-4	CASSAGGPGPQHF
.	TRBV5-6	CASSLSLGAFNEKLFF
TRBD2	TRBV7-8	CASTQAGGPSKQYF
.	TRBV28	CASSQLQQPQHF
.	TRBV3-1/TRBV3-2	CASSQEHRVRAFF
.	TRBV3-1/TRBV3-2	CASSQIRAGEAFF
TRBD1	TRBV19	CASSRDSWSNSNQPQHF
.	TRBV4-2	CASSPGLDSNQPQHF
TRBD2	TRBV4-1	CASSQVPGLAGGQTEQFF